This T cell receptor (beta chain) originates from a study of identical twins. CDR1 and CDR2 (germline): SQVTM, ANQGSEA. The V segment lost 7 bases and the J segment 3 bases; nucleotides outside the gene matches: 8. The CDR3 is 17 amino acids. TCRdb passed the 5' RACE reads through MiXCR, listing each CDR3 protein once. The profile shows around 470,000 distinct CDR3 sequences, approximately 15% of them singletons. Separately, the same data were catalogued under a study of yellow fever vaccine responses in identical twins.

Input material: CD4+ T cells sorted from blood. The chain carries TRBV29-1 and TRBJ2-6; 14 bases fit TRBD2. This receptor was identified in a young woman in good health. CDR3 nucleotide sequence: TGCAGCGCGACGTCGGGACTAGCGGGAGATGGGGCCAACGTCCTGACTTTC. This encodes CSATSGLAGDGANVLTF.